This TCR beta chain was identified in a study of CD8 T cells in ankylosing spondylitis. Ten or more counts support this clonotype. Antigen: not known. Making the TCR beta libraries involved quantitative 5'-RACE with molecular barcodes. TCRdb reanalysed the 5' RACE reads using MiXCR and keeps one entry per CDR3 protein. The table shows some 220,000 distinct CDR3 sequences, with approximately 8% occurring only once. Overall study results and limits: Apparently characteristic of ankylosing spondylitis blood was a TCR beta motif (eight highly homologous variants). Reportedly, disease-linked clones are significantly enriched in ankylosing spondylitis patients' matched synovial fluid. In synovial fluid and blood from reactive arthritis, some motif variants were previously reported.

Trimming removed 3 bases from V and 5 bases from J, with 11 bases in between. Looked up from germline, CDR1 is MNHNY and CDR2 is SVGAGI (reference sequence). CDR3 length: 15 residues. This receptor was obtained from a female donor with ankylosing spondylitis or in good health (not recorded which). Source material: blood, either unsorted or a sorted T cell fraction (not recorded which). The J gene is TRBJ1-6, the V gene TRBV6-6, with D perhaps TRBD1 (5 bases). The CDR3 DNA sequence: TGTGCCAGCAGTTATCGTCAGGGTCATAATTCACCCCTCCACTTT. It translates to CASSYRQGHNSPLHF.